This T cell receptor beta chain emerged from a study of shared clonotypes between healthy human individuals. This clone was observed a single time. CDR1 is SGHNT, CDR2 YYREEE, per germline (reference sequence). V lost 0 bases, J lost 5 bases, and 7 bases stayed unmatched. This CDR3 is built from 17 residues. Here immunoSEQ multiplex PCR was the method, and the copy in TCRdb shows in-frame clones only, minus some. The table shows approximately 1,000,000 clones, with about 72% occurring only once. The sequencing sample was made of memory CD4+ T cells from PBMCs. Subset in this sample: CD45RA-negative fraction. The chain uses TRBV5-4 and TRBJ2-3; the match to TRBD2 covers 12 bases. This sequence originates from a man between 18 and 35 years old in good health. Some clones in this sample may be carry-over from other donors' samples. The CDR3 DNA is TGTGCCAGCAGCTTGGCCCTGACTAGCGGGAGTCGAGATACGCAGTATTTT. It codes for CASSLALTSGSRDTQYF.